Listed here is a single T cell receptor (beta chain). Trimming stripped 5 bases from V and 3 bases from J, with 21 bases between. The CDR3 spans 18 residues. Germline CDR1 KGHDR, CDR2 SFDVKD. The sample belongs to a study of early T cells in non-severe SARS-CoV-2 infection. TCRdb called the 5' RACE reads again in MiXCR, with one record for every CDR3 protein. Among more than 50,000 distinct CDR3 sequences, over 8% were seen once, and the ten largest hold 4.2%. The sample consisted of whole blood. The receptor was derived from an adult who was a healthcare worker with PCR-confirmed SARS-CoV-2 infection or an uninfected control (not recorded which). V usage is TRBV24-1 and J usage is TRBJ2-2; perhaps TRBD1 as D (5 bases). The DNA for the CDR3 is TGTGCCACCAGTGGGACCGAGTACAGGCCGAAGGACACCGGGGAGCTGTTTTTT. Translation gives CATSGTEYRPKDTGELFF.